Following are 23 T cell receptor beta chains from one sample sequenced in a study of OX40 agonist ivuxolimab in advanced cancers. Sequencing used immunoSEQ multiplex PCR; TCRdb keeps in-frame clones, though not all of them. The sample has around 67,000 clones; about 85% are singletons. Sequenced material: CD4+ or CD8+ T cells sorted from blood, taken in a trial of the OX40 agonist ivuxolimab. These receptors came from an adult with an advanced solid tumor such as melanoma, head and neck, liver or kidney cancer.

This chain links TRBV30 with TRBJ2-5; no reliable D call. The CDR3 length is 11 residues. Trimming cost V 5 bases and J 5 bases, with 9 bases left between them. Germline V CDR1 and CDR2: GTSNPN, SVGIG (reference sequence). The CDR3 bases are TGTGCCTGGTCGCCTCGGGAGACCCAGTACTTC. Protein: CAWSPRETQYF.

On this clone itself: An end of the junction does not agree with germline; a read error may underlie this. V is TRBV10-3 and J is TRBJ1-5; D is perhaps TRBD1 (5 bases). CDR3 length equals 14 residues. Looked up from germline, CDR1 is ENHRY and CDR2 is SYGVKD. The CDR3 region is CASSYAGSNQPQHF. The CDR3 DNA follows: TGTGCCAGCAGTTACGCAGGGTCCAATCAGCCCCAGCATTTT.

In nucleotides, the CDR3 is TGTGCCAGCTCACCACCTTCCATCCGCTATGGCTACACCTTC. Translation: CASSPPSIRYGYTF. The chain has TRBV18 and TRBJ1-2, with D unclear. Trimming left V 0 bases short and J 4 bases short, with 9 bases between. Germline CDR1 is KGHSH and CDR2 is LQKENI. The CDR3 totals 14 residues.

V gene TRBV30 combines with J gene TRBJ2-6; D might be TRBD2 (6 bases). V was cut by 8 bases and J by 3 bases, with 11 bases left in between. CDR1 and CDR2 from the germline V gene are GTSNPN and SVGIG (reference sequence). The CDR3 sequence is 13 residues long. CDR3 coding DNA: TGTGCCCGAGGGGAGGATGGGGCCAACGTCCTGACTTTC. It codes for CARGEDGANVLTF.

This clone was picked up one time. This chain joins TRBV6-6 and TRBJ2-7; 7 nucleotides align to TRBD1. CDR1 is MNHNY, CDR2 SVGAGI, per germline (reference sequence). Trimming cost V 5 bases and J 3 bases; bases outside gene matches: 7. CDR3 length: 14 residues. The CDR3 here is CASSRQGALYEQYF. CDR3 bases: TGTGCCAGCAGTCGACAGGGAGCACTCTACGAGCAGTACTTC.

V gene TRBV9 combines with J gene TRBJ2-2, with D perhaps TRBD1 (5 bases). The germline V gene has CDR1 SGDLS and CDR2 YYNGEE. The CDR3 length is 15 residues. Trimming removed 4 bases from V and 0 bases from J, with 10 bases in between. CDR3 region: CASSLHRSNTGELFF. The CDR3 nucleotides are TGTGCCAGCAGCCTACACAGGTCGAACACCGGGGAGCTGTTTTTT.

The chain has TRBV6-5 and TRBJ2-7; TRBD2 matches 8 bases. The V gene end was trimmed by 6 bases and the J gene end by 2 bases; junction bases not matched to a gene: 9. This CDR3 spans 15 amino acids. CDR1 MNHEY and CDR2 SVGAGI come from the germline V gene. CDR3 region: CASRRLSGEAYEQYF. CDR3 DNA: TGTGCCAGCAGGCGACTTAGCGGGGAAGCCTACGAGCAGTACTTC.

The chain uses TRBV6-1 and TRBJ2-5; D remains unclear. The length of the CDR3 is 13 residues. CDR1 is MNHNS, CDR2 SASEGT, per germline. Trimming removed 4 bases at V and 5 bases at J, with 11 bases between. The CDR3 nucleotides read TGTGCCAGCAGTGGAGGCGGCAGGGAGACCCAGTACTTC. This sequence encodes CASSGGGRETQYF.

V and J are TRBV15 and TRBJ2-3; D unclear. Germline assignment: CDR1 LNHNV and CDR2 YYDKDF (reference sequence). The CDR3 length is 15 residues. V shed 0 bases and J shed 0 bases, with 7 bases lying between them. The CDR3 nucleotides are TGTGCCACCAGCAGAGACAGACAAAGCACAGATACGCAGTATTTT. Its translation: CATSRDRQSTDTQYF.

The chain employs TRBV28 and TRBJ2-2; 7 nucleotides line up with TRBD2. CDR1 is MDHEN, CDR2 SYDVKM, per germline. The CDR3 sequence is 15 residues long. With 10 bases clipped from V and 0 bases from J, the junction kept 8 bases outside the gene matches. The CDR3 is CATLKAGANTGELFF. The CDR3 DNA reads as TGTGCCACCTTAAAGGCGGGGGCGAACACCGGGGAGCTGTTTTTT.

This sequence joins TRBV9 and TRBJ1-2; TRBD1 matches 12 bases. Trimming at V came to 3 bases and at J to 4 bases, leaving 7 bases not matched to a gene. The CDR3 is 16 residues long. CDR1 is SGDLS and CDR2 is YYNGEE in the germline V gene. The CDR3 sequence is CASSASGTGGPYGYTF. The CDR3 DNA follows: TGTGCCAGCAGCGCCTCCGGGACAGGGGGCCCCTATGGCTACACCTTC.

The chain links TRBV29-1 to TRBJ2-7; D gene uncertain. The germline gives CDR1 SQVTM, CDR2 ANQGSEA. Trimming took off 5 bases at V and 2 bases at J, with 10 bases between the two ends. The CDR3 sequence is 12 residues long. Here the CDR3 reads CSVKLATYEQYF. The CDR3 DNA is TGCAGCGTTAAACTTGCAACCTACGAGCAGTACTTC.

This clone came up a few times. The chain has TRBV18 and TRBJ2-7; TRBD2 matches at 14 bases. Germline lookup yields CDR1 KGHSH and CDR2 LQKENI. The CDR3 is 17 residues long. The V and J ends lost 3 bases and 5 bases, in that order; junction bases with no gene match: 9. For the CDR3, the DNA is TGTGCCAGCTCACCTAATGTTGGGACTAGCGGGAGTAACGAGCAGTACTTC. Translating gives CASSPNVGTSGSNEQYF.

This clone appeared a single time. The chain joins TRBV2 to TRBJ2-7; TRBD2 matches at 7 bases. The trim removed 10 bases at V and 4 bases at J, leaving 4 bases unmatched. Germline CDR1 and CDR2: SNHLY and FYNNEI. This CDR3 region has 11 residues. CDR3 sequence reads: CATGGGYEQYF. CDR3 coding DNA: TGTGCCACGGGGGGAGGTTACGAGCAGTACTTC. Based on the CDR3 plus reference TRBV2 and TRBJ2-7, the full variable domain is EPEVTQTPSHQVTQMGQEVILRCVPISNHLYFYWYRQILGQKVEFLVSFYNNEISEKSEIFDDQFSVERPDGSNFTLKIRSTKLEDSAMYFCATGGGYEQYFGPGTRLTVT.

J is TRBJ1-1 and V is TRBV18; D is possibly TRBD1 (5 bases). Trimming took 0 bases from V and 4 from J, leaving 12 bases between them. The CDR3 has 15 amino acids. Germline CDR1 reads KGHSH; CDR2 reads LQKENI. CDR3: CASSPPAGRTTEAFF. The CDR3 nucleotides are TGTGCCAGCTCACCACCGGCAGGGAGGACCACTGAAGCTTTCTTT.

This sequence joins TRBV7-2 and TRBJ2-6; TRBD2 matches at 10 bases. In germline, CDR1 is SGHTA, CDR2 FQGNSA. The CDR3 has 18 residues. The J segment lost 0 bases and the V segment lost 8 bases, leaving 10 bases of the junction unmatched. The CDR3 region is CASRWASGGSSGANVLTF. The CDR3 coding sequence is TGTGCCAGCCGCTGGGCTAGCGGGGGCAGCTCTGGGGCCAACGTCCTGACTTTC.

The gene calls are TRBV30 and TRBJ1-2; 8 bases are shared with TRBD1. V lost 6 bases to trimming and J lost 11 bases; unmatched junction nucleotides: 14. Germline values: CDR1 GTSNPN, CDR2 SVGIG (reference sequence). The CDR3 totals 13 residues. The CDR3 DNA reads as TGTGCCTGTCGCCGGGACAGGCCCTTTAAATACACCTTC. This encodes CACRRDRPFKYTF.

V is TRBV6-5 and J is TRBJ1-2, with D possibly being TRBD1 (6 bases). The V end was cut by 2 bases, the J end by 3 bases, with 10 bases between. The CDR3 has 14 amino acids. Looked up from germline, CDR1 is MNHEY and CDR2 is SVGAGI. This chain's CDR3 is CASSYRDTDYGYTF. In DNA, the CDR3 is TGTGCCAGCAGTTACCGGGACACTGACTATGGCTACACCTTC.

The V gene is TRBV7-7, the J gene TRBJ2-3, with D possibly being TRBD1 (5 bases). This CDR3 spans 15 amino acids. Germline V gene sequence: CDR1 SSHAT, CDR2 FNYEAQ (reference sequence). V shed 2 bases and J shed 1 base, with 10 bases lying between them. The CDR3 DNA follows: TGTGCCAGCAGCTTACAGGGTTCCGGCACAGATACGCAGTATTTT. Translation: CASSLQGSGTDTQYF.

This rearrangement joins TRBV15 to TRBJ2-1; TRBD2 matches at 11 bases. Germline V lookup: CDR1 LNHNV, CDR2 YYDKDF (reference sequence). CDR3 length equals 15 residues. Losses at the gene ends were 3 bases for V and 4 bases for J; bases not matched to a gene: 2. The CDR3 bases are TGTGCCACCAGCAGGGGACTAGCGGTATACAATGAGCAGTTCTTC. It yields the protein CATSRGLAVYNEQFF. The whole variable domain, remainder taken from reference TRBV15 and TRBJ2-1, is DAMVIQNPRYQVTQFGKPVTLSCSQTLNHNVMYWYQQKSSQAPKLLFHYYDKDFNNEADTPDNFQSRRPNTSFCFLDIRSPGLGDTAMYLCATSRGLAVYNEQFFGPGTRLTVL.

The rearrangement uses TRBV9 and TRBJ2-3, with D perhaps TRBD2 (6 bases). The CDR3 consists of 14 residues. CDR1 is SGDLS and CDR2 is YYNGEE in the germline V gene. Trimming stripped 7 bases from V and 4 bases from J, with 16 bases between. The CDR3 is CASGSYRGSDTQYF. CDR3 bases: TGTGCCAGCGGGTCCTACCGGGGGTCAGATACGCAGTATTTT. The full variable domain, with the rest looked up from reference TRBV9 and TRBJ2-3, is DSGVTQTPKHLITATGQRVTLRCSPRSGDLSVYWYQQSLDQGLQFLIQYYNGEERAKGNILERFSAQQFPDLHSELNLSSLELGDSALYFCASGSYRGSDTQYFGPGTRLTVL.

This rearrangement joins TRBV5-1 to TRBJ2-5; weak D call: TRBD2 (6 bases). The CDR3 runs to 14 residues. CDR1 and CDR2 (germline): SGHRS, YFSETQ. V dropped 4 bases and J dropped 2 bases, with 12 bases sitting between them. The chain's CDR3 is CASSQLSGQETQYF. DNA of the CDR3: TGCGCCAGCAGCCAGCTAAGCGGGCAAGAGACCCAGTACTTC.

V usage is TRBV18 and J usage is TRBJ2-3; no firm D call. This CDR3 contains 16 residues. Germline loops: CDR1 KGHSH, CDR2 LQKENI. V lost 1 base and J 2 bases, leaving 13 bases between the germline ends. CDR3 bases: TGTGCCAGCTCACCACGTAGTAGCCTTCCCACAGATACGCAGTATTTT. As protein: CASSPRSSLPTDTQYF.